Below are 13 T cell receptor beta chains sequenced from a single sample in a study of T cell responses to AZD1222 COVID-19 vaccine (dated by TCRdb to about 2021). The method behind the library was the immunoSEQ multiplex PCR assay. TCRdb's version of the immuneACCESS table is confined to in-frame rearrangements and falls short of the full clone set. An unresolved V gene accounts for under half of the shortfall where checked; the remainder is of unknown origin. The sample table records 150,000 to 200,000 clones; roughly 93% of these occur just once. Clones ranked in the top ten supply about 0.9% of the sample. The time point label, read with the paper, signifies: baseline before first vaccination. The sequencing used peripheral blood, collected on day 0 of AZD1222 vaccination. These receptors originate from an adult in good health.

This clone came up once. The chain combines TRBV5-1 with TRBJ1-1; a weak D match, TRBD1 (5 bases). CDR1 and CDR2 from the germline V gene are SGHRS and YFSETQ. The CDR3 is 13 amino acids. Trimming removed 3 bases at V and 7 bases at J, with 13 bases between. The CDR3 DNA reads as TGCGCCAGCAGCTGGGCGGGGCAGGATGAAGCTTTCTTT. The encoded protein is CASSWAGQDEAFF.

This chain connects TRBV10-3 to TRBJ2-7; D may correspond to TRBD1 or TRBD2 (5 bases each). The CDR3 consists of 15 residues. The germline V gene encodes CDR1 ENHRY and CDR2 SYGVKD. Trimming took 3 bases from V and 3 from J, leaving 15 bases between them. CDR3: CAISDPRDRYYEQYF. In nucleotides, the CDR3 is TGTGCCATCAGTGACCCCCGGGACCGCTACTACGAGCAGTACTTC.

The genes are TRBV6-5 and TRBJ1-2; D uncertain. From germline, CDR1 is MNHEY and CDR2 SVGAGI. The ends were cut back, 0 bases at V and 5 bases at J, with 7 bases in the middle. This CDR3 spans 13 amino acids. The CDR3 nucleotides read TGTGCCAGCAGTTACTCCCCGGGGTATGGCTACACCTTC. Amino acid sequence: CASSYSPGYGYTF.

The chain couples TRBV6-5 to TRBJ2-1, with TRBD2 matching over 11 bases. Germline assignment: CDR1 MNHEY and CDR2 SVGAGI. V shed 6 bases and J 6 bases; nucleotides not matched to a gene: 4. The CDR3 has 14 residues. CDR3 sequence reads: CASRLAGGLNEQFF. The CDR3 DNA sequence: TGTGCCAGCAGGTTAGCGGGGGGGCTCAATGAGCAGTTCTTC.

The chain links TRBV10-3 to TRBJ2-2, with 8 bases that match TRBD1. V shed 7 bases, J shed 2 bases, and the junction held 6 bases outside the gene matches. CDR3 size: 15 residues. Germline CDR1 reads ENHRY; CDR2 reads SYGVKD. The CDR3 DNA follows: TGTGCCATCAAATCGGGACAGGACAACACCGGGGAGCTGTTTTTT. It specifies CAIKSGQDNTGELFF.

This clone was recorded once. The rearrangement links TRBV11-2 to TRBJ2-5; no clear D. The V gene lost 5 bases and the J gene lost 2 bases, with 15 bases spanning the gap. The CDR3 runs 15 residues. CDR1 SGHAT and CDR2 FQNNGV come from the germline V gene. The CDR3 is CASSLLIKNQETQYF. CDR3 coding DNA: TGTGCCAGCAGCCTCTTAATAAAAAATCAAGAGACCCAGTACTTC. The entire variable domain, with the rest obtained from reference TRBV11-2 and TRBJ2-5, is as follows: EAGVAQSPRYKIIEKRQSVAFWCNPISGHATLYWYQQILGQGPKLLIQFQNNGVVDDSQLPKDRFSAERLKGVDSTLKIQPAKLEDSAVYLCASSLLIKNQETQYFGPGTRLLVL.

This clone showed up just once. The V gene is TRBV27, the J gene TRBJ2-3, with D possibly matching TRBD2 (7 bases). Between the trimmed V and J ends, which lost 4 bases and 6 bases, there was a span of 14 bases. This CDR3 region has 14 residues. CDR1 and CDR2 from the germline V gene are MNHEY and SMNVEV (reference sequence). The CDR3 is CASSSWGREDTQYF. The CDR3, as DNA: TGTGCCAGCAGTTCGTGGGGGCGGGAGGATACGCAGTATTTT.

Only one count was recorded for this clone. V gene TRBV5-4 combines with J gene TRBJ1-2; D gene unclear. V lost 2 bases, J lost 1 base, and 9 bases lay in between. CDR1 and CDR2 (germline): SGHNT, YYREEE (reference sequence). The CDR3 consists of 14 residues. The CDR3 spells CASSLKGINYGYTF. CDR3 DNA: TGTGCCAGCAGCTTAAAAGGGATTAACTATGGCTACACCTTC.

Here the CDR3 reads CASSLEQGAAWGTLHF. DNA of the CDR3: TGTGCCAGCAGCTTGGAACAGGGGGCGGCCTGGGGGACCCTCCACTTT. The V and J genes are TRBV5-6 and TRBJ1-6, with 9 positions matching TRBD1. CDR1 is SGHDT and CDR2 is YYEEEE in the germline V gene. J lost 14 bases, V lost 0 bases, and 12 bases had no gene match. The CDR3 covers 16 residues.

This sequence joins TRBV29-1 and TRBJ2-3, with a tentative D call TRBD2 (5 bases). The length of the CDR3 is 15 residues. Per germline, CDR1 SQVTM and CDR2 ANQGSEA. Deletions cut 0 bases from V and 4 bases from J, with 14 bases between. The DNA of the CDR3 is TGCAGCGTTGAAGAGGGTGCGTCAGCGGCAGATACGCAGTATTTT. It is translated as CSVEEGASAADTQYF.

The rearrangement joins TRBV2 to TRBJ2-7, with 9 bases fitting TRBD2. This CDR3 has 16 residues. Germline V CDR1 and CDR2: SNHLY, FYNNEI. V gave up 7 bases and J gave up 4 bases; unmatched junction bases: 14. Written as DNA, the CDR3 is TGTGCCAGCACCATCGGGGATGTTAGCGGGGGTTACGAGCAGTACTTC. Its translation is CASTIGDVSGGYEQYF.

The CDR3 protein is CASSQDRGDRNTEAFF. In nucleotides, the CDR3 is TGTGCCAGCAGCCAAGATCGGGGCGACAGAAACACTGAAGCTTTCTTT. This chain connects TRBV4-2 to TRBJ1-1; maybe TRBD1 (5 bases). V was pared by 0 bases and J by 2 bases, with 13 bases between. This CDR3 region has 16 residues. Germline V gene data show CDR1 as LGHNA and CDR2 as YNFKEQ.

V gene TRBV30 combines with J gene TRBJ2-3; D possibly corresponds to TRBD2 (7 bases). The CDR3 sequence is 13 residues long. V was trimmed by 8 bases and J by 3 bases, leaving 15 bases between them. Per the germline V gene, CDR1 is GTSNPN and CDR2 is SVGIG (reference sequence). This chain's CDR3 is CARSGGYTDTQYF. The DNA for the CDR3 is TGTGCCCGCTCGGGGGGCTATACAGATACGCAGTATTTT. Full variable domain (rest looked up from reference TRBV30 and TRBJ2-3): SQTIHQWPATLVQPVGSPLSLECTVEGTSNPNLYWYRQAAGRGLQLLFYSVGIGQISSEVPQNLSASRPQDRQFILSSKKLLLSDSGFYLCARSGGYTDTQYFGPGTRLTVL.